These 23 T cell receptor beta chains came from one sample sequenced in a study of patients and donors after allogeneic stem cell transplantation. TCRdb re-called the RT-PCR reads through MiXCR, storing one row per CDR3 protein. The sample consists of 150,000 to 250,000 distinct CDR3 sequences, around two fifths of them appearing once. The sequenced material came from blood, either unsorted or a sorted T cell fraction (not recorded which). The source is a human donor who was either an allogeneic HSCT recipient or a stem cell or donor lymphocyte infusion donor (not recorded which). It is not recorded whose cells these are; they may come from a transplant donor.

The chain employs TRBV15 and TRBJ2-3; a weak D match, TRBD1 (6 bases). The V end was cut by 6 bases, the J end by 2 bases, with 9 bases between. Germline CDR1 is LNHNV and CDR2 is YYDKDF (reference sequence). This CDR3 has 13 residues. CDR3 nucleotides: TGTGCCACCAGTAACAGGGCCACAGATACGCAGTATTTT. It specifies CATSNRATDTQYF.

This clonotype was counted between two and nine times. The chain links TRBV5-6 to TRBJ1-3; perhaps TRBD1 as D (5 bases). The V gene's germline CDR1 is SGHDT and CDR2 YYEEEE. The length of the CDR3 is 15 residues. Trimming shortened V by 3 bases and J by 0 bases, and 10 bases separated the two germline ends. As DNA, the CDR3 is TGTGCCAGCAGCTCGAGACAGACCTCTGGAAACACCATATATTTT. It specifies CASSSRQTSGNTIYF.

The rearrangement uses TRBV30 and TRBJ1-2, with D uncertain. The germline CDR1 and CDR2 sequences are GTSNPN and SVGIG (reference sequence). Trimming stripped 2 bases from V and 2 bases from J, with 0 bases between. CDR3 size: 10 residues. The chain's CDR3 is CAWSNYGYTF. Here the CDR3 DNA reads TGTGCCTGGAGTAACTATGGCTACACCTTC. The complete variable domain, with remaining parts taken from reference TRBV30 and TRBJ1-2, reads SQTIHQWPATLVQPVGSPLSLECTVEGTSNPNLYWYRQAAGRGLQLLFYSVGIGQISSEVPQNLSASRPQDRQFILSSKKLLLSDSGFYLCAWSNYGYTFGSGTRLTVV.

The chain uses TRBV2 and TRBJ1-5; TRBD1 is a possible D gene (5 bases). The V gene lost 10 bases and the J gene lost 2 bases, with 9 bases spanning the gap. This CDR3 has 12 amino acids. CDR1 and CDR2 (germline): SNHLY, FYNNEI. The DNA of the CDR3 is TGTGCCATAGGGGTTGGCAATCAGCCCCAGCATTTT. It translates to CAIGVGNQPQHF. The whole variable domain, filled in from reference TRBV2 and TRBJ1-5, reads EPEVTQTPSHQVTQMGQEVILRCVPISNHLYFYWYRQILGQKVEFLVSFYNNEISEKSEIFDDQFSVERPDGSNFTLKIRSTKLEDSAMYFCAIGVGNQPQHFGDGTRLSIL.

This clonotype was picked up a small number of times. The rearrangement links TRBV4-2 to TRBJ2-3; D is unresolved. Trimming shortened V by 0 bases and J by 7 bases, and 14 bases separated the two germline ends. This CDR3 region has 15 residues. Germline CDR1 reads LGHNA; CDR2 reads YNFKEQ. Here the CDR3 DNA reads TGTGCCAGCAGCCAAGAGGTAGGGCCGGCATATACGCAGTATTTT. This codes for CASSQEVGPAYTQYF.

The chain links TRBV29-1 to TRBJ1-1, with no clear D. V was clipped by 4 bases and J by 4 bases, with 13 bases between them. CDR1 is SQVTM, CDR2 ANQGSEA, per germline. This CDR3 region has 13 residues. The CDR3, as DNA: TGCAGCGTTGTTGGGAGGTGGGGCACTGAAGCTTTCTTT. Its protein is CSVVGRWGTEAFF.

The V and J genes are TRBV15 and TRBJ1-6, with D possibly being TRBD1 (6 bases). The CDR3 contains 13 residues. The germline V gene encodes CDR1 LNHNV and CDR2 YYDKDF (reference sequence). With 6 bases removed from V and 7 bases from J, the gap between germline ends came to 10 bases. CDR3 coding DNA: TGTGCCACCAGGCACAGGGACAATTCACCCCTCCACTTT. Translated, it gives CATRHRDNSPLHF.

The chain carries TRBV6-6 and TRBJ1-1; possibly TRBD1 for D (6 bases). CDR1 is MNHNY, CDR2 SVGAGI, per germline (reference sequence). The CDR3 contains 14 residues. The V and J ends lost 7 bases and 4 bases respectively, with 16 bases between them. CDR3 nucleotides: TGTGCCAGCATTATACCGGGACACCTCACTGAAGCTTTCTTT. It translates to CASIIPGHLTEAFF.

The genes are TRBV12-3 or TRBV12-4 and TRBJ2-7; possibly TRBD2 for D (5 bases). There are 16 residues in the CDR3. V was cut by 5 bases and J by 2 bases, with 19 bases left in between. CDR3 sequence: CASSPQIVGAAYEQYF. In DNA form, the CDR3 reads TGTGCCAGCAGTCCCCAGATTGTGGGAGCCGCCTACGAGCAGTACTTC.

There are a few counts of this clonotype. V is TRBV12-3 or TRBV12-4 and J is TRBJ1-5, with 7 bases lining up with TRBD1. This CDR3 is 16 amino acids long. Losses at the gene ends were 1 base for V and 6 bases for J; bases not matched to a gene: 9. The CDR3 DNA is TGTGCCAGCAGTTTAGTAGAAGGGGGCGCGGGTCAGCCCCAGCATTTT. Residues: CASSLVEGGAGQPQHF.

This clonotype showed up just a few times. The chain uses TRBV4-3 and TRBJ1-1; a possible D gene is TRBD1 (5 bases). The V and J ends lost 4 bases and 5 bases respectively, with 20 bases between them. The CDR3 spans 16 residues. CDR1 LGHNA and CDR2 YSLEER come from the germline V gene. The CDR3 sequence: CASSPSVVQGGTEAFF. DNA of the CDR3: TGCGCCAGCAGCCCGAGTGTCGTTCAGGGCGGGACTGAAGCTTTCTTT.

This rearrangement joins TRBV7-6 to TRBJ1-1, with D perhaps matching TRBD1 (6 bases). The CDR3 is 16 amino acids. Trimming stripped 1 base from V and 2 bases from J, with 14 bases between. Germline V gives CDR1 SGHVS, CDR2 FNYEAQ. CDR3 DNA sequence: TGTGCCAGCAGCTTAGTAGGTGGGGACACCAACACTGAAGCTTTCTTT. It encodes CASSLVGGDTNTEAFF.

In this sample, this clonotype turned up a few times. V and J are TRBV7-2 and TRBJ1-2, with 11 bases fitting TRBD1. V lost 4 bases and J lost 8; bases outside the gene matches: 9. CDR1 and CDR2 from the germline V gene are SGHTA and FQGNSA. CDR3 length: 15 amino acids. In nucleotides, the CDR3 is TGTGCCAGCAGCTCCGCCGGACAGGGGGCCCGAGGCTACACCTTC. Its translation is CASSSAGQGARGYTF.

CDR3 bases: TGTGCCAGCATCAGCACCGAAGGAGCTTTCTTT. Its translation is CASISTEGAFF. This chain connects TRBV12-3 or TRBV12-4 to TRBJ1-1, with D unclear. The CDR3 is 11 amino acids. Trimming stripped 7 bases from V and 10 bases from J, with 13 bases between.

This clonotype was counted between two and nine times. V gene TRBV29-1 combines with J gene TRBJ1-2; a possible D gene is TRBD1 (5 bases). Germline lookup yields CDR1 SQVTM and CDR2 ANQGSEA. V lost 7 bases to trimming and J lost 6 bases, with 15 bases between them. The CDR3 runs to 12 residues. The chain's CDR3 is CSAEGTGDGYTF. The CDR3 nucleotides are TGCAGCGCTGAGGGGACGGGGGATGGCTACACCTTC. Full variable domain (outside the CDR3, taken from reference TRBV29-1 and TRBJ1-2): SAVISQKPSRDICQRGTSLTIQCQVDSQVTMMFWYRQQPGQSLTLIATANQGSEATYESGFVIDKFPISRPNLTFSTLTVSNMSPEDSSIYLCSAEGTGDGYTFGSGTRLTVV.

This clonotype appeared a few times. The CDR3: CASSLWQFDYGYTF. The CDR3 DNA reads as TGTGCCAGCAGTTTATGGCAGTTCGACTATGGCTACACCTTC. V is TRBV12-3 or TRBV12-4 and J is TRBJ1-2, with no clear D. This CDR3 is built from 14 residues. The germline V and J ends were trimmed by 2 bases and 3 bases, with 10 bases remaining between them.

This clonotype occurred once. The rearrangement uses TRBV7-9 and TRBJ1-5, with a possible D match to TRBD1 (6 bases). V dropped 5 bases and J dropped 3 bases, with 17 bases sitting between them. CDR1 and CDR2 from the germline V gene are SEHNR and FQNEAQ (reference sequence). This CDR3 has 16 amino acids. The CDR3 bases are TGTGCCAGCAGCCCCTCGGAAGGGGGTAACAATCAGCCCCAGCATTTT. Protein: CASSPSEGGNNQPQHF.

The chain employs TRBV4-2 and TRBJ2-2; 12 nucleotides agree with TRBD2. The CDR3 length is 17 residues. Per the germline V gene, CDR1 is LGHNA and CDR2 is YNFKEQ. The V gene end was trimmed by 0 bases and the J gene end by 4 bases; junction bases not matched to a gene: 3. The CDR3 is CASSQEGLAGLTGELFF. DNA for the CDR3: TGTGCCAGCAGCCAAGAAGGACTAGCGGGACTCACCGGGGAGCTGTTTTTT.

The chain carries TRBV11-2 and TRBJ2-1; no clear D. The CDR3 length is 16 residues. V gave up 0 bases and J gave up 0 bases, with 9 bases separating them. Germline V gene sequence: CDR1 SGHAT, CDR2 FQNNGV. CDR3 residues: CASSLDDQHSYNEQFF. DNA of the CDR3: TGTGCCAGCAGCTTAGATGATCAGCACTCCTACAATGAGCAGTTCTTC.

The V call is TRBV7-8, the J call TRBJ1-6; TRBD1 is a possible D gene (6 bases). Germline V lookup: CDR1 SGHVS, CDR2 FQNEAQ. Trimming shortened V by 6 bases and J by 10 bases, and 16 bases separated the two germline ends. The CDR3 length is 14 residues. The CDR3 sequence: CASRPGQRRSPLHF. DNA of the CDR3: TGTGCCAGCAGGCCGGGACAAAGAAGATCACCCCTCCACTTT.

This clonotype was observed a few times. This chain uses TRBV18 with TRBJ1-1; D might be TRBD1 (6 bases). V was trimmed by 0 bases and J by 1 base, leaving 9 bases between them. The CDR3 extends over 15 amino acids. Germline V CDR1 and CDR2: KGHSH, LQKENI. CDR3 sequence: CASSPPGARNTEAFF. DNA of the CDR3: TGTGCCAGCTCACCACCGGGGGCGAGGAACACTGAAGCTTTCTTT.

A remark on this clonotype: A read error may produce the germline difference seen at one junction end. The V and J genes are TRBV29-1 and TRBJ2-1; D not certain. The CDR3 totals 11 residues. CDR1 and CDR2 (germline): SQVTM, ANQGSEA. CDR3: CSAERYNEQFF. The CDR3 DNA sequence: TGCAGCGCTGAAAGGTACAATGAGCAGTTCTTC.

This chain uses TRBV3-1 with TRBJ2-1; 7 bases match TRBD1. The CDR3 covers 16 residues. V shed 0 bases, J shed 2 bases, and the junction held 4 bases outside the gene matches. CDR1 and CDR2 from the germline V gene are LGHDT and YNNKEL (reference sequence). For the CDR3, the DNA is TGTGCCAGCAGCCAAGAACGGGACAGTACCTACAATGAGCAGTTCTTC. Protein: CASSQERDSTYNEQFF.